The 26 T cell receptor beta chains reported below all come from one sample, sequenced in a study of blood T cell repertoires in COVID-19 (dated by TCRdb to 2020 to 2022). Libraries came from the immunoSEQ multiplex PCR assay. Held by TCRdb, this immuneACCESS table contains in-frame sequences only and omits some clones. Under half of the omission traces to an unresolved V gene where checked; the cause of the rest is unknown. For this sample the table gives around 260,000 clones, of which approximately 92% were detected only once. The ten largest clonotypes hold about 2.5% of the sample. The sequencing input was peripheral blood. The receptors were sampled from a person aged 18-30 years with COVID-19, enrolled during active disease.

The genes are TRBV12-3 or TRBV12-4 and TRBJ1-5; no clear D. Trimming pared 2 bases from V and 6 bases from J, leaving 5 bases between. The CDR3 is 12 residues long. The CDR3 region has the DNA TGTGCCAGCAGTTTATTCGGTCAGCCCCAGCATTTT. It is translated as CASSLFGQPQHF.

This clone has a single count. The same CDR3 also results from other DNA sequences found in this sample. This chain uses TRBV7-2 with TRBJ2-1; D is perhaps TRBD1 (6 bases). This CDR3 has 16 residues. Trimming took 1 base from V and 0 from J, leaving 10 bases between them. CDR1 and CDR2 from the germline V gene are SGHTA and FQGNSA. CDR3 sequence (DNA): TGTGCCAGCAGCTTAGAAGCGGACAGCTCCTACAATGAGCAGTTCTTC. It encodes CASSLEADSSYNEQFF.

The chain recombines TRBV9 with TRBJ2-3; TRBD1 agrees at 7 bases. This CDR3 comprises 15 residues. With V trimmed by 0 bases and J by 4 bases, 5 bases remained unmatched. Germline V gives CDR1 SGDLS, CDR2 YYNGEE. Here the CDR3 reads CASSVVGQGADTQYF. CDR3 in DNA: TGTGCCAGCAGCGTAGTCGGGCAGGGGGCAGATACGCAGTATTTT.

CDR3 DNA: TGTGCCAGCAGCGCCGACTTACGGGGGGCGAACACTGAAGCTTTCTTT. It is translated as CASSADLRGANTEAFF. This chain uses TRBV9 with TRBJ1-1; tentative D call: TRBD1 (6 bases). The CDR3 totals 16 residues. Germline CDR1 reads SGDLS; CDR2 reads YYNGEE. The germline V and J ends were trimmed by 3 bases and 1 base, with 16 bases remaining between them.

The V gene is TRBV7-2, the J gene TRBJ2-1; 8 bases are shared with TRBD2. The CDR3 totals 17 residues. V lost 5 bases, J lost 9 bases, and 18 bases stayed unmatched. Germline lookup yields CDR1 SGHTA and CDR2 FQGNSA. CDR3 nucleotides: TGTGCCAGCAGCGTAACAGGGTCACCGGGACTAGGGGGTGAGCAGTTCTTC. Translated: CASSVTGSPGLGGEQFF.

The chain employs TRBV27 and TRBJ1-5; D is uncertain. V gave up 3 bases and J gave up 7 bases, with 10 bases separating them. This CDR3 spans 13 amino acids. Germline CDR1 MNHEY, CDR2 SMNVEV (reference sequence). The CDR3 protein is CASSLGSGQPQHF. For the CDR3, the DNA is TGTGCCAGCAGTTTGGGGTCGGGACAGCCCCAGCATTTT.

The rearrangement joins TRBV7-3 to TRBJ2-3; D is perhaps TRBD2 (5 bases). Germline V lookup: CDR1 SGHTA, CDR2 FQGTGA. V dropped 6 bases and J dropped 1 base, with 11 bases sitting between them. The CDR3 is made up of 14 amino acids. CDR3 in amino acids: CASSPGMGTDTQYF. The DNA for the CDR3 is TGTGCCAGCAGTCCCGGGATGGGCACAGATACGCAGTATTTT.

The rearrangement links TRBV5-4 to TRBJ2-5, with TRBD2 as a possible D gene (7 bases). Germline V lookup: CDR1 SGHNT, CDR2 YYREEE (reference sequence). The V end was cut by 5 bases, the J end by 3 bases, with 14 bases between. The CDR3 is 14 residues long. CDR3 DNA sequence: TGTGCCAGCAGTGGGGGGGGGACAAAAGAGACCCAGTACTTC. Translated: CASSGGGTKETQYF.

The chain has TRBV5-1 and TRBJ2-5, with D possibly TRBD2 on 6 matching bases. Per the germline V gene, CDR1 is SGHRS and CDR2 is YFSETQ. The CDR3 runs 15 residues. Trimming left V 0 bases short and J 2 bases short, with 11 bases between. The CDR3 spells CASSLGGGTQETQYF. The CDR3 DNA sequence: TGCGCCAGCAGCTTGGGGGGAGGCACGCAAGAGACCCAGTACTTC.

The CDR3 nucleotides read TGTGCCAGCATTACTGGGGGGGGACCCCCCCAATGGGAGACCCAGTACTTC. Translation gives CASITGGGPPQWETQYF. The gene calls are TRBV28 and TRBJ2-5, with 7 bases lining up with TRBD2. Losses at the gene ends were 7 bases for V and 5 bases for J; bases not matched to a gene: 19. The CDR3 has 17 amino acids. Germline-derived CDR1 and CDR2 are MDHEN and SYDVKM.

The J gene is TRBJ2-1, the V gene TRBV6-1, with D perhaps matching TRBD2 (6 bases). Germline loops: CDR1 MNHNS, CDR2 SASEGT. This CDR3 contains 16 residues. V lost 1 base to trimming and J lost 0 bases, with 10 bases between them. CDR3 region: CASSEDGGGSYNEQFF. The CDR3 DNA reads as TGTGCCAGCAGTGAAGACGGGGGTGGCTCCTACAATGAGCAGTTCTTC.

This chain links TRBV11-2 with TRBJ1-4, with 8 bases identical to TRBD1. This CDR3 is built from 14 residues. Unmatched junction bases numbered 7, after V lost 1 base and J lost 12 bases. Germline V gene data show CDR1 as SGHAT and CDR2 as FQNNGV. The CDR3 protein is CASSLAHTGQELFF. Here the CDR3 DNA reads TGTGCCAGCAGCTTAGCCCATACGGGACAGGAACTGTTTTTT.

This chain links TRBV4-2 with TRBJ1-2, with 8 nucleotides matching TRBD1. Germline values: CDR1 LGHNA, CDR2 YNFKEQ. Trimming cost V 4 bases and J 6 bases; bases outside gene matches: 4. This CDR3 has 13 amino acids. The CDR3 nucleotides read TGTGCCAGCAGCCTTTCGACAGGGGATGGCTACACCTTC. It translates to CASSLSTGDGYTF.

The chain joins TRBV5-1 to TRBJ2-3; TRBD2 matches at 7 bases. This CDR3 region has 13 residues. With 3 bases clipped from V and 6 bases from J, the junction kept 4 bases outside the gene matches. Germline CDR1 SGHRS, CDR2 YFSETQ. The DNA of the CDR3 is TGCGCCAGCAGCTCCTCGGGAGGCGATACGCAGTATTTT. Its translation is CASSSSGGDTQYF.

The genes are TRBV7-2 and TRBJ1-2, with 7 bases aligning to TRBD1. The V gene end was trimmed by 4 bases and the J gene end by 2 bases; junction bases not matched to a gene: 1. Germline V gene sequence: CDR1 SGHTA, CDR2 FQGNSA. The CDR3 is 13 residues long. CDR3 sequence: CASSSQGNYGYTF. DNA of the CDR3: TGTGCCAGCAGCTCACAGGGGAACTATGGCTACACCTTC.

V gene TRBV5-1 combines with J gene TRBJ2-7, with 12 nucleotides matching TRBD2. V lost 3 bases, J lost 4 bases, and 5 bases stayed unmatched. Per the germline V gene, CDR1 is SGHRS and CDR2 is YFSETQ. The CDR3 is 15 amino acids. CDR3 protein: CASSSLAGGLYEQYF. The DNA of the CDR3 is TGCGCCAGCAGCTCGCTAGCGGGAGGGTTATACGAGCAGTACTTC.

This chain connects TRBV7-9 to TRBJ2-1, with 7 bases matching TRBD2. The length of the CDR3 is 16 residues. Germline loops: CDR1 SEHNR, CDR2 FQNEAQ (reference sequence). Unmatched junction bases numbered 4, after V lost 0 bases and J lost 2 bases. DNA for the CDR3: TGTGCCAGCAGCTTAGCTGGGGAGGGCCCCTACAATGAGCAGTTCTTC. This gives the protein CASSLAGEGPYNEQFF.

J is TRBJ2-7 and V is TRBV4-1, with 9 bases that match TRBD2. The CDR3 covers 17 residues. Germline V gene lookup returns CDR1 MGHRA and CDR2 YSYEKL. J lost 7 bases, V lost 3 bases, and 16 bases had no gene match. The CDR3 nucleotides read TGCGCCAGCAGCCAGGCTCTAGCGGGAATCACCCCGGGGGAGCAGTACTTC. Translating gives CASSQALAGITPGEQYF.

The V call is TRBV7-6, the J call TRBJ2-1; 7 bases line up with TRBD2. Trimming at V came to 0 bases and at J to 1 base, leaving 3 bases not matched to a gene. Germline V gene data show CDR1 as SGHVS and CDR2 as FNYEAQ. The CDR3 is made up of 16 amino acids. The CDR3 DNA is TGTGCCAGCAGCTTAGCGGGAGGGGTGTCCTACAATGAGCAGTTCTTC. Translated, it gives CASSLAGGVSYNEQFF.

V and J are TRBV4-1 and TRBJ2-7, with a weak D call TRBD1 (8 bases). The CDR3 sequence is 12 residues long. CDR1 and CDR2 from the germline V gene are MGHRA and YSYEKL. The germline V and J ends were trimmed by 4 bases and 9 bases, with 13 bases remaining between them. The CDR3 loop is CASSRTGGVQYF. DNA of the CDR3: TGCGCCAGCAGCCGTACAGGGGGGGTGCAGTACTTC.

The chain links TRBV7-2 to TRBJ2-7; D not certain. CDR3 size: 10 residues. Germline CDR1 reads SGHTA; CDR2 reads FQGNSA. Trimming removed 8 bases at V and 4 bases at J, with 6 bases between. This CDR3 is CASGQYEQYF. CDR3 sequence (DNA): TGTGCCAGCGGCCAGTACGAGCAGTACTTC.

The CDR3 reads CASSPRGAGNSPLHF. The CDR3 bases are TGTGCCAGCAGTCCTCGGGGGGCGGGAAATTCACCCCTCCACTTT. V is TRBV2 and J is TRBJ1-6; possible D gene TRBD1, 6 bases. Germline CDR1 is SNHLY and CDR2 is FYNNEI. V shed 5 bases and J shed 7 bases, with 15 bases lying between them. CDR3 length equals 15 residues.

The gene calls are TRBV28 and TRBJ1-1; D is uncertain. The CDR3 has 13 residues. With 3 bases removed from V and 5 bases from J, the gap between germline ends came to 10 bases. Germline CDR1 reads MDHEN; CDR2 reads SYDVKM. In DNA form, the CDR3 reads TGTGCCAGCAGTTTCAGTTTGCAGACTGAAGCTTTCTTT. As protein: CASSFSLQTEAFF.

The rearrangement uses TRBV7-2 and TRBJ2-7; 12 nucleotides align to TRBD1. Germline assignment: CDR1 SGHTA and CDR2 FQGNSA. This CDR3 has 15 residues. Unmatched junction bases numbered 14, after V lost 5 bases and J lost 12 bases. The CDR3 DNA follows: TGTGCCAGCAGCCCCCTCGGGACAGGGGGCTCTTTGCGGTACTTC. Translating gives CASSPLGTGGSLRYF.

The chain recombines TRBV18 with TRBJ2-1; 11 bases match TRBD2. J lost 9 bases, V lost 0 bases, and 7 bases had no gene match. From germline, CDR1 is KGHSH and CDR2 LQKENI. This CDR3 is 16 amino acids long. The CDR3 is CASSPPVLAGGGEQFF. The CDR3 DNA reads TGTGCCAGCTCACCACCGGTTCTAGCGGGAGGAGGTGAGCAGTTCTTC.

The J gene is TRBJ1-2, the V gene TRBV29-1; D ambiguous. The CDR3 covers 12 residues. Trimming took 7 bases from V and 1 from J, leaving 10 bases between them. Germline V gene sequence: CDR1 SQVTM, CDR2 ANQGSEA. The DNA of the CDR3 is TGCAGCGACCGGGATGTTAACTATGGCTACACCTTC. This codes for CSDRDVNYGYTF.